These 24 T cell receptor beta chains came from one sample sequenced in a study of T cell changes during pregnancy in multiple sclerosis. Using immunoSEQ multiplex PCR, the repertoire was profiled, and TCRdb retains in-frame clones only, with some absent. The sample lists fewer than 45,000 clones; over 80% were seen once. The material sequenced was CD4+ T cells from peripheral blood mononuclear cells, taken in the third trimester of pregnancy. These receptors were obtained from a female donor in good health, enrolled as a control in a pregnancy study.

This clone occurred once. This chain joins TRBV6-5 and TRBJ2-5; possible D gene TRBD2, 5 bases. This CDR3 has 11 amino acids. V lost 6 bases and J 7 bases, leaving 9 bases between the germline ends. CDR1 is MNHEY, CDR2 SVGAGI, per germline. The chain's CDR3 is CASRSRGTQYF. The CDR3 DNA reads as TGTGCCAGCAGGTCCCGGGGGACCCAGTACTTC.

The DNA of the CDR3 is TGTGCCTGGAGTGAGGATATGAGGACTGAAGCTTTCTTT. Its translation is CAWSEDMRTEAFF. The chain combines TRBV30 with TRBJ1-1, with D unclear. The CDR3 is 13 residues long. V lost 1 base to trimming and J lost 5 bases, with 11 bases between them. The V gene's germline CDR1 is GTSNPN and CDR2 SVGIG (reference sequence).

The CDR3 region has the DNA TGTGCCATCAGTGAGTCGGCGGCGGTGGGTACGCAGTATTTT. Its translation: CAISESAAVGTQYF. This rearrangement joins TRBV10-3 to TRBJ2-3; D gene unclear. The CDR3 covers 14 residues. The germline V and J ends were trimmed by 0 bases and 8 bases, with 12 bases remaining between them. The V gene's germline CDR1 is ENHRY and CDR2 SYGVKD.

CDR3 DNA: TGTGCCAGCAGCGCGCCAGGGCCCTATAATTCACCCCTCCACTTT. Translation: CASSAPGPYNSPLHF. The V call is TRBV7-2, the J call TRBJ1-6, with D possibly being TRBD1 (5 bases). The CDR3 runs to 15 residues. Germline CDR1 reads SGHTA; CDR2 reads FQGNSA. The V gene lost 5 bases and the J gene lost 2 bases, with 10 bases spanning the gap.

The chain couples TRBV7-3 to TRBJ2-3; 8 nucleotides agree with TRBD1. V lost 4 bases and J lost 3; bases outside the gene matches: 6. Germline V gene sequence: CDR1 SGHTA, CDR2 FQGTGA. The CDR3 loop spans 15 amino acids. The CDR3 is CASSSTGGTTDTQYF. The CDR3 coding sequence is TGTGCCAGCAGCTCCACAGGGGGGACGACAGATACGCAGTATTTT.

This chain connects TRBV5-5 to TRBJ2-5, with TRBD1 matching 8 bases. Per germline, CDR1 SGHKS and CDR2 YYEKEE (reference sequence). The CDR3 loop spans 16 amino acids. V shed 3 bases, J shed 2 bases, and the junction held 9 bases outside the gene matches. In DNA form, the CDR3 reads TGTGCCAGCAGCTGGCGAACCGGACAGGGACAAGAGACCCAGTACTTC. Protein product: CASSWRTGQGQETQYF.

The chain carries TRBV7-8 and TRBJ2-2; the match to TRBD1 covers 9 bases. The germline V gene has CDR1 SGHVS and CDR2 FQNEAQ. V lost 5 bases to trimming and J lost 6 bases; unmatched junction nucleotides: 10. The CDR3 is 16 amino acids. CDR3 residues: CASSPRTGEGAGELFF. The DNA of the CDR3 is TGTGCCAGCAGCCCTAGGACAGGGGAGGGAGCCGGGGAGCTGTTTTTT.

The chain has TRBV19 and TRBJ1-5; 8 bases are shared with TRBD1. Germline V gene sequence: CDR1 LNHDA, CDR2 SQIVND (reference sequence). Trimming cost V 6 bases and J 6 bases; bases outside gene matches: 4. The CDR3 is 13 amino acids. This CDR3 reads CASSDTGGQPQHF. The CDR3 coding sequence is TGTGCCAGTAGCGACACAGGGGGTCAGCCCCAGCATTTT.

The V call is TRBV2, the J call TRBJ1-4, with D perhaps TRBD1 (6 bases). The CDR3 runs to 15 residues. The V end was cut by 5 bases, the J end by 6 bases, with 16 bases between. The germline CDR1 and CDR2 sequences are SNHLY and FYNNEI. The CDR3 DNA is TGTGCCAGCAGTCTGGACACAGGGATGTATGAAAAACTGTTTTTT. Amino acid sequence: CASSLDTGMYEKLFF.

This chain links TRBV10-3 with TRBJ2-4; no definite D call. From germline, CDR1 is ENHRY and CDR2 SYGVKD. Trimming removed 10 bases from V and 0 bases from J, with 10 bases in between. The CDR3 totals 13 residues. CDR3 sequence: CATKILAKNIQYF. In DNA form, the CDR3 reads TGTGCCACGAAGATACTAGCCAAAAACATTCAGTACTTC.

This chain joins TRBV19 and TRBJ2-1, with D possibly matching TRBD2 (7 bases). Trimming left V 5 bases short and J 5 bases short, with 13 bases between. This CDR3 spans 14 amino acids. In germline, CDR1 is LNHDA, CDR2 SQIVND (reference sequence). CDR3 bases: TGTGCCAGTAGTTGGGGCGGGGGCGACAATGAGCAGTTCTTC. It encodes CASSWGGGDNEQFF.

The chain joins TRBV2 to TRBJ1-5; a possible D gene is TRBD1 (6 bases). This CDR3 has 11 amino acids. Trimming shortened V by 7 bases and J by 9 bases, and 10 bases separated the two germline ends. The germline gives CDR1 SNHLY, CDR2 FYNNEI. The CDR3 sequence: CASTRGGPQHF. DNA of the CDR3: TGTGCCAGCACGAGGGGGGGGCCCCAGCATTTT.

This chain uses TRBV9 with TRBJ2-7; 7 bases are shared with TRBD2. The CDR3 sequence is 16 residues long. V trimming: 0 bases; J trimming: 3 bases; junction bases outside the gene matches: 9. Germline CDR1 SGDLS, CDR2 YYNGEE. CDR3 nucleotide sequence: TGTGCCAGCAGCGTAGGCAGCGCCGGGGGGATCTACGAGCAGTACTTC. Translated, it gives CASSVGSAGGIYEQYF.

The chain joins TRBV11-3 to TRBJ2-5; 7 nucleotides agree with TRBD2. Germline CDR1 and CDR2: SGHNT and YENEEA. Trimming took 2 bases from V and 4 from J; bases not matched to a gene: 1. The CDR3 is 13 amino acids. DNA for the CDR3: TGTGCCAGCAGCTTACGGGGGGTAGAGACCCAGTACTTC. This encodes CASSLRGVETQYF. The whole variable domain, filled in from reference TRBV11-3 and TRBJ2-5, reads EAGVVQSPRYKIIEKKQPVAFWCNPISGHNTLYWYLQNLGQGPELLIRYENEEAVDDSQLPKDRFSAERLKGVDSTLKIQPAELGDSAVYLCASSLRGVETQYFGPGTRLLVL.

The V gene is TRBV5-5, the J gene TRBJ1-1; 12 bases line up with TRBD1. Germline-derived CDR1 and CDR2 are SGHKS and YYEKEE (reference sequence). V was pared by 4 bases and J by 4 bases, with 8 bases of the junction left unmatched. This CDR3 has 16 residues. The CDR3 region is CASSARDRGQGTEAFF. CDR3 coding DNA: TGTGCCAGCAGCGCCCGGGACAGGGGGCAGGGCACTGAAGCTTTCTTT. The full variable domain, its missing parts supplied by reference TRBV5-5 and TRBJ1-1, is DAGVTQSPTHLIKTRGQQVTLRCSPISGHKSVSWYQQVLGQGPQFIFQYYEKEERGRGNFPDRFSARQFPNYSSELNVNALLLGDSALYLCASSARDRGQGTEAFFGQGTRLTVV.

This chain uses TRBV9 with TRBJ2-5, with TRBD2 as a possible D gene (6 bases). Germline CDR1 is SGDLS and CDR2 is YYNGEE. The CDR3 runs 15 residues. V lost 0 bases to trimming and J lost 5 bases, with 14 bases between them. This chain's CDR3 is CASSVGPSAGETQYF. The CDR3 nucleotides read TGTGCCAGCAGCGTAGGGCCGTCCGCGGGGGAGACCCAGTACTTC.

The chain links TRBV18 to TRBJ2-3; 7 bases are shared with TRBD1. Germline assignment: CDR1 KGHSH and CDR2 LQKENI. The CDR3 has 14 amino acids. Germline trimming cut 4 bases from V and 1 base from J; bases unmatched to any gene: 2. This CDR3 is CASSLGQRTDTQYF. CDR3 sequence (DNA): TGTGCCAGCTCACTGGGACAGCGCACAGATACGCAGTATTTT.

V usage is TRBV5-1 and J usage is TRBJ2-3; a possible D gene is TRBD2 (5 bases). There are 15 residues in the CDR3. Trimming cost V 0 bases and J 5 bases, with 13 bases left between them. Germline values: CDR1 SGHRS, CDR2 YFSETQ. DNA of the CDR3: TGCGCCAGCAGCTTGGGGCGGGCCCTGGGAGATACGCAGTATTTT. It yields the protein CASSLGRALGDTQYF.

V usage is TRBV4-1 and J usage is TRBJ2-1; 7 bases line up with TRBD1. Trimming at V came to 1 base and at J to 6 bases, leaving 12 bases not matched to a gene. CDR1 is MGHRA and CDR2 is YSYEKL in the germline V gene. The CDR3 extends over 17 amino acids. In DNA, the CDR3 is TGCGCCAGCAGCCAAGCCTTGGTGACAGGGAATTCCAATGAGCAGTTCTTC. It yields the protein CASSQALVTGNSNEQFF.

The V and J genes are TRBV27 and TRBJ1-5; TRBD1 matches 10 bases. Germline assignment: CDR1 MNHEY and CDR2 SMNVEV (reference sequence). CDR3 length equals 19 residues. J gave up 0 bases and V 8 bases, and 16 bases lay outside the gene matches. Written as DNA, the CDR3 is TGTGCCAGCTCAAAAACCGGGACAGGGGAATTATATAGCAATCAGCCCCAGCATTTT. This codes for CASSKTGTGELYSNQPQHF.

This chain connects TRBV4-1 to TRBJ2-7, with D possibly TRBD2 on 5 matching bases. The CDR3 loop spans 17 amino acids. V was cut by 1 base and J by 3 bases, with 19 bases left in between. Germline assignment: CDR1 MGHRA and CDR2 YSYEKL. Here the CDR3 reads CASSQADFRAHHYEQYF. The CDR3 nucleotides read TGCGCCAGCAGCCAAGCGGACTTTAGGGCGCACCACTACGAGCAGTACTTC.

This chain joins TRBV2 and TRBJ2-7, with 15 nucleotides matching TRBD2. The CDR3 sequence is 13 residues long. Per germline, CDR1 SNHLY and CDR2 FYNNEI. Unmatched junction bases numbered 1, after V lost 9 bases and J lost 4 bases. In DNA, the CDR3 is TGTGCCAGGGGACTAGCGGGAGGATACGAGCAGTACTTC. As protein: CARGLAGGYEQYF.

The gene calls are TRBV7-2 and TRBJ2-1; the D gene is possibly TRBD1 (6 bases). CDR1 SGHTA and CDR2 FQGNSA come from the germline V gene. CDR3 length: 14 residues. The V and J ends lost 5 bases and 8 bases respectively, with 16 bases between them. DNA of the CDR3: TGTGCCAGCAGCCCCGGATCAGGGGCCGATGAGCAGTTCTTC. It yields the protein CASSPGSGADEQFF.

This sequence joins TRBV18 and TRBJ2-7; no clear D. The length of the CDR3 is 15 residues. V was clipped by 3 bases and J by 0 bases, with 12 bases between them. Germline CDR1 reads KGHSH; CDR2 reads LQKENI. As DNA, the CDR3 is TGTGCCAGCTCACCGGGTCAGGCCTACTCCTACGAGCAGTACTTC. Translated, it gives CASSPGQAYSYEQYF. The variable domain in full, completed from reference TRBV18 and TRBJ2-7, reads NAGVMQNPRHLVRRRGQEARLRCSPMKGHSHVYWYRQLPEEGLKFMVYLQKENIIDESGMPKERFSAEFPKEGPSILRIQQVVRGDSAAYFCASSPGQAYSYEQYFGPGTRLTVT.